This T cell receptor beta chain was obtained from a study of shared clonotypes between healthy human individuals. Profiled with immunoSEQ multiplex PCR; TCRdb holds only in-frame clones, not every one. The table includes some 2 million clones, roughly 96% detected once. Germline CDR1 is SGDLS and CDR2 is YYNGEE. The CDR3 contains 14 residues. V gave up 3 bases and J gave up 6 bases; unmatched junction bases: 5. The receptor's source is a man between 18 and 35 years old in good health. This sequence joins TRBV9 and TRBJ2-1, with 8 positions matching TRBD2. The sample taken for sequencing was naive CD4+ T cells sorted from blood. The subset was: CD45RA+ positively selected. The CDR3 spells CASSATSASNEQFF. For the CDR3, the DNA is TGTGCCAGCAGCGCGACTAGCGCCTCCAATGAGCAGTTCTTC.